Presented here are 18 T cell receptor beta chains from one specimen sequenced in a study of T cells after yellow fever vaccination. Each CDR3 protein gets one entry after TCRdb re-called the 5' RACE reads with MiXCR. The sample has some 80,000 distinct CDR3 sequences, 10% to 15% seen once; the top ten hold approximately 25%. The sample was CD8+ T cells not binding an NS4B(214-222) dextramer, sorted from PBMCs, taken about 21 days after the first yellow fever vaccination. The receptors shown here come from a man aged 18 to 29 who received the YFV17D yellow fever vaccine.

The chain uses TRBV4-2 and TRBJ2-1; unclear D gene. The germline V and J ends were trimmed by 1 base and 0 bases, with 4 bases remaining between them. The CDR3 is made up of 14 amino acids. CDR1 LGHNA and CDR2 YNFKEQ come from the germline V gene. This chain's CDR3 is CASSQGRSYNEQFF. CDR3 bases: TGTGCCAGCAGCCAAGGACGCTCCTACAATGAGCAGTTCTTC.

The DNA for the CDR3 is TGTGCCAGCAGTAAGTCACTGAGGGAGAACACTGAAGCTTTCTTT. Its translation: CASSKSLRENTEAFF. The chain carries TRBV6-2 or TRBV6-3 and TRBJ1-1, with D unclear. CDR1 and CDR2 from the germline V gene are MNHEY and SVGEGT. V lost 5 bases and J 1 base, leaving 14 bases between the germline ends. CDR3 length: 15 residues.

The chain combines TRBV13 with TRBJ2-7; D is uncertain. The CDR3 has 14 residues. Per the germline V gene, CDR1 is PRHDT and CDR2 is FYEKMQ (reference sequence). Trimming left V 2 bases short and J 2 bases short, with 10 bases between. The CDR3 protein is CASSLHMVAYEQYF. The CDR3 DNA reads as TGTGCCAGCAGCTTACACATGGTAGCCTACGAGCAGTACTTC.

This clonotype came up a few times. V gene TRBV5-1 combines with J gene TRBJ2-5; TRBD1 matches 8 bases. Germline values: CDR1 SGHRS, CDR2 YFSETQ. Unmatched junction bases numbered 9, after V lost 4 bases and J lost 4 bases. The CDR3 is 15 amino acids. The CDR3 sequence: CASSNRPGTGETQYF. CDR3 coding DNA: TGCGCCAGCAGCAACCGTCCCGGGACAGGAGAGACCCAGTACTTC.

In its sample, this clonotype was seen a few times. The rearrangement links TRBV5-1 to TRBJ2-5; TRBD1 aligns across 10 bases. Germline CDR1 is SGHRS and CDR2 is YFSETQ. The CDR3 covers 15 residues. The junction had 8 bases not matched to a gene; V was cut back by 4 bases and J by 5 bases. CDR3 DNA: TGCGCCAGCAGCCCGGCGGGGGGACAGGGGGAGACCCAGTACTTC. This codes for CASSPAGGQGETQYF.

V and J are TRBV9 and TRBJ1-5; D gene ambiguous. Trimming removed 0 bases from V and 7 bases from J, with 11 bases in between. The CDR3 has 14 residues. Germline loops: CDR1 SGDLS, CDR2 YYNGEE. The chain's CDR3 is CASSVGTGGQPQHF. The CDR3 bases are TGTGCCAGCAGCGTAGGAACGGGAGGGCAGCCCCAGCATTTT.

The chain recombines TRBV7-9 with TRBJ2-7, with a possible D match to TRBD1 (5 bases). V was clipped by 5 bases and J by 0 bases, with 14 bases between them. The CDR3 is made up of 15 amino acids. Per the germline V gene, CDR1 is SEHNR and CDR2 is FQNEAQ (reference sequence). The CDR3: CASSLTSRGSYEQYF. The CDR3 DNA is TGTGCCAGCAGCCTGACGAGTAGGGGCTCCTACGAGCAGTACTTC.

The rearrangement joins TRBV10-3 to TRBJ1-1; 7 nucleotides line up with TRBD1. V was clipped by 6 bases and J by 4 bases; unmatched bases: 8. Germline V gives CDR1 ENHRY, CDR2 SYGVKD. This CDR3 region has 14 residues. The CDR3 DNA sequence: TGTGCCATCAGCGAGGGGGCGCCGGTCACTGAAGCTTTCTTT. Translating it yields CAISEGAPVTEAFF.

The chain combines TRBV29-1 with TRBJ1-1; D uncertain. V gave up 8 bases and J gave up 0 bases, with 10 bases separating them. The CDR3 runs to 12 residues. Germline-derived CDR1 and CDR2 are SQVTM and ANQGSEA. The CDR3 DNA reads TGCAGCATACGAACCTTGAACACTGAAGCTTTCTTT. Protein product: CSIRTLNTEAFF. The variable domain in full, with the rest retrieved from reference TRBV29-1 and TRBJ1-1, is SAVISQKPSRDICQRGTSLTIQCQVDSQVTMMFWYRQQPGQSLTLIATANQGSEATYESGFVIDKFPISRPNLTFSTLTVSNMSPEDSSIYLCSIRTLNTEAFFGQGTRLTVV.

This clonotype has a handful of counts. The V and J genes are TRBV20-1 and TRBJ2-7, with D hard to call. The CDR3 covers 14 residues. Between the trimmed V and J ends, which lost 3 bases and 3 bases, there was a span of 15 bases. The germline V gene has CDR1 DFQATT and CDR2 SNEGSKA (reference sequence). CDR3 protein: CSASGSSSSYEQYF. The CDR3 bases are TGCAGTGCTAGCGGCAGTTCGTCTAGCTACGAGCAGTACTTC.

The chain couples TRBV11-3 to TRBJ2-1; TRBD2 matches 9 bases. The CDR3 runs 19 residues. The V and J ends lost 1 base and 4 bases, in that order; junction bases with no gene match: 14. Germline CDR1 reads SGHNT; CDR2 reads YENEEA. The CDR3 loop reads CASSLVLVGSSGAYNEQFF. The CDR3 nucleotides read TGTGCCAGCAGCTTAGTCCTGGTGGGGTCTAGCGGGGCTTACAATGAGCAGTTCTTC.

The V and J genes are TRBV6-5 and TRBJ2-3; 13 nucleotides align to TRBD2. This CDR3 is built from 19 residues. Trimming removed 0 bases from V and 5 bases from J; junction bases left unmatched: 11. Germline V lookup: CDR1 MNHEY, CDR2 SVGAGI. The CDR3 bases are TGTGCCAGCAGTTACTCGTGGACTAGCGGGGGCTCTCCAGGAGATACGCAGTATTTT. Its translation: CASSYSWTSGGSPGDTQYF.

The chain employs TRBV27 and TRBJ2-7; D unclear. This CDR3 is 12 amino acids long. Looked up from germline, CDR1 is MNHEY and CDR2 is SMNVEV (reference sequence). Trimming shortened V by 11 bases and J by 5 bases, and 16 bases separated the two germline ends. The CDR3 DNA sequence: TGTGCCGTTGGTCGACCGCCAGACGAGCAGTACTTC. Its translation is CAVGRPPDEQYF.

This clonotype was detected only a few times. J is TRBJ2-7 and V is TRBV9; 7 nucleotides line up with TRBD1. V lost 2 bases, J lost 2 bases, and 4 bases stayed unmatched. Germline V lookup: CDR1 SGDLS, CDR2 YYNGEE. The CDR3 contains 14 residues. The CDR3 loop is CASSVAGGTYEQYF. CDR3 nucleotide sequence: TGTGCCAGCAGCGTGGCAGGGGGAACCTACGAGCAGTACTTC.

Only a few counts were recorded for this clonotype. This chain joins TRBV5-1 and TRBJ2-5; D remains ambiguous. Germline CDR1 and CDR2: SGHRS and YFSETQ. This CDR3 has 16 residues. Trimming removed 4 bases from V and 2 bases from J, with 18 bases in between. In DNA, the CDR3 is TGCGCCAGCAGCCCAAAGACCTCGGTTCTTCAAGAGACCCAGTACTTC. This codes for CASSPKTSVLQETQYF. The full variable domain, completed using reference TRBV5-1 and TRBJ2-5, is KAGVTQTPRYLIKTRGQQVTLSCSPISGHRSVSWYQQTPGQGLQFLFEYFSETQRNKGNFPGRFSGRQFSNSRSEMNVSTLELGDSALYLCASSPKTSVLQETQYFGPGTRLLVL.

The chain uses TRBV6-4 and TRBJ2-3; 10 bases are shared with TRBD2. CDR1 and CDR2 (germline): MRHNA, SNTAGT. Unmatched junction bases numbered 8, after V lost 7 bases and J lost 4 bases. The CDR3 has 15 residues. CDR3: CASKSGGAVADTQYF. CDR3 DNA sequence: TGTGCCAGCAAAAGCGGGGGGGCCGTGGCAGATACGCAGTATTTT.

The genes are TRBV20-1 and TRBJ1-1; D ambiguous. Trimming took off 3 bases at V and 6 bases at J, with 8 bases between the two ends. The germline V gene has CDR1 DFQATT and CDR2 SNEGSKA (reference sequence). This CDR3 spans 11 amino acids. Here the CDR3 reads CSASQSAEAFF. CDR3 nucleotides: TGCAGTGCTAGCCAGAGCGCTGAAGCTTTCTTT.

Here the CDR3 reads CASSIGGVGEQFF. DNA for the CDR3: TGTGCCAGTAGTATAGGTGGGGTCGGGGAGCAGTTCTTC. The chain has TRBV19 and TRBJ2-1, with D hard to call. In germline, CDR1 is LNHDA, CDR2 SQIVND (reference sequence). V shed 1 base and J shed 10 bases, with 11 bases lying between them. CDR3 size: 13 residues. The variable domain in full, with the rest retrieved from reference TRBV19 and TRBJ2-1, is DGGITQSPKYLFRKEGQNVTLSCEQNLNHDAMYWYRQDPGQGLRLIYYSQIVNDFQKGDIAEGYSVSREKKESFPLTVTSAQKNPTAFYLCASSIGGVGEQFFGPGTRLTVL.